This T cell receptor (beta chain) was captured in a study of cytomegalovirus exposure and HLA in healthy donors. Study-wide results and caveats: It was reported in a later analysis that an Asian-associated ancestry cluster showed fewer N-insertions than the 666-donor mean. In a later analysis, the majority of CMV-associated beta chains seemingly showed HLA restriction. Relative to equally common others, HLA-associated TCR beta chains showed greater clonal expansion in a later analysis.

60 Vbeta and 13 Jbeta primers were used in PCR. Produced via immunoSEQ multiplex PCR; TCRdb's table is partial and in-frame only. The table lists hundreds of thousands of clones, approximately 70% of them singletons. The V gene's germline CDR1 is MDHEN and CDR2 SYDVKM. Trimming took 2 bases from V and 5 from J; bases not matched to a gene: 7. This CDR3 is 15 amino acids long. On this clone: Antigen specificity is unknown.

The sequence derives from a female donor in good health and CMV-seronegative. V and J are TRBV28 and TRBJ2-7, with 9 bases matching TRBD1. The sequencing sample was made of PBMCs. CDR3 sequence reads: CASSLGPGQGNEQYF. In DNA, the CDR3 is TGTGCCAGCAGTTTAGGGCCGGGACAGGGTAACGAGCAGTACTTC.